This T cell receptor (beta chain) was sequenced in a study of OX40 agonist ivuxolimab in advanced cancers. Study as a whole: Three patients, one with hepatocellular carcinoma and two with cutaneous melanoma, achieved partial responses.

Profiling relied on immunoSEQ multiplex PCR, and the TCRdb table lists in-frame clones only, not all of them. The repertoire holds around 30,000 clones, with approximately 91% as singletons. The germline V gene has CDR1 SEHNR and CDR2 FQNEAQ (reference sequence). V lost 1 base to trimming and J lost 6 bases, with 9 bases between them. The length of the CDR3 is 13 residues. The TCR originated in an adult with an advanced solid tumor such as melanoma, head and neck, liver or kidney cancer. Sequencing was performed on CD4+ or CD8+ T cells sorted from blood, taken in a trial of the OX40 agonist ivuxolimab. The genes are TRBV7-9 and TRBJ1-1, with D unclear. The CDR3 here is CASSLDAGAEAFF. The CDR3 region has the DNA TGTGCCAGCAGCTTAGACGCGGGCGCTGAAGCTTTCTTT.